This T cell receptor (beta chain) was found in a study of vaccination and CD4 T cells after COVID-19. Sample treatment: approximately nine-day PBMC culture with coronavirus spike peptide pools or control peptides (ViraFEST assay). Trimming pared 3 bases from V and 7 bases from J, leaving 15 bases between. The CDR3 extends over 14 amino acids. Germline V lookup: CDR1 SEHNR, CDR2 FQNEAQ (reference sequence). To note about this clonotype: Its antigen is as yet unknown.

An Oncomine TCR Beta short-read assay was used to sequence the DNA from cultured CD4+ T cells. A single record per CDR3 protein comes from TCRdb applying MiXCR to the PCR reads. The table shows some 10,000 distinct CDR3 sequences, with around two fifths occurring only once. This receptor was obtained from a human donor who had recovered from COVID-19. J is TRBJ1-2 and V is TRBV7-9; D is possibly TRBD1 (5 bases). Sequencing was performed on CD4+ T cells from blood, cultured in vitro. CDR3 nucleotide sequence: TGTGCCAGCAGCTTCGCGGGGGGGATTAGTGGCTACACCTTC. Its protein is CASSFAGGISGYTF.